Sequencing of this T cell receptor beta chain was carried out in a study of technical replicates of blood from a handful of donors. Assay used: immunoSEQ multiplex PCR; TCRdb lists only in-frame clones, some missing. Counted here are about 100,000 clones, under 97% occurring once; the ten biggest clones make up about 0.24%. The sequenced sample consisted of T cells isolated from PBMCs. The origin of this receptor is a human donor in good health.

CDR3 protein: CSVSGGRFTDTEAFF. In DNA form, the CDR3 reads TGCAGCGTTAGCGGCGGAAGATTTACTGACACTGAAGCTTTCTTT. The rearrangement uses TRBV29-1 and TRBJ1-1; D unresolved. Per the germline V gene, CDR1 is SQVTM and CDR2 is ANQGSEA. Trimming removed 5 bases from V and 3 bases from J, with 19 bases in between. This CDR3 region has 15 residues.